Each of the 10 T cell receptor beta chains below was sequenced from the same sample in a study of CD8+ T cells in alopecia areata. RNA was isolated and reverse transcribed to cDNA, the sequencing template. Method: immunoSEQ multiplex PCR; TCRdb's copy keeps in-frame clones and lacks some. The profile covers some 200,000 clones, with 55% to 70% appearing a single time and about 5% taken by the ten largest. Treatment denoted: oral pan-JAK inhibitor, 5-10 mg twice daily. Sequences were derived from CD4+ T cells sorted from blood, sampled at week 24, from a patient treated with tofacitinib. All receptors derive from a human donor with alopecia areata.

In its sample, this clone was seen a few times. The rearrangement joins TRBV7-2 to TRBJ2-2; 8 positions agree with TRBD2. The J segment lost 10 bases and the V segment lost 4 bases, leaving 8 bases of the junction unmatched. Per germline, CDR1 SGHTA and CDR2 FQGNSA. The CDR3 contains 14 residues. The CDR3: CASSSIGGGEELFF. The CDR3 DNA reads as TGTGCCAGCAGCTCCATCGGGGGGGGAGAGGAGCTGTTTTTT.

This clone was picked up a small number of times. The chain carries TRBV10-3 and TRBJ2-3; maybe TRBD2 (6 bases). The V and J ends lost 2 bases and 0 bases respectively, with 9 bases between them. Germline CDR1 is ENHRY and CDR2 is SYGVKD. There are 15 residues in the CDR3. The chain's CDR3 is CAISELATSTDTQYF. The CDR3 bases are TGTGCCATCAGTGAGCTAGCGACTAGCACAGATACGCAGTATTTT.

V gene TRBV6-5 combines with J gene TRBJ2-7, with unresolved D. The CDR3 totals 11 residues. Trimming pared 7 bases from V and 5 bases from J, leaving 9 bases between. The V gene's germline CDR1 is MNHEY and CDR2 SVGAGI. DNA for the CDR3: TGTGCCAGCATCCGAGGACACGAGCAGTACTTC. Its translation is CASIRGHEQYF.

This chain joins TRBV2 and TRBJ2-5; D gene uncertain. The CDR3 runs to 14 residues. Germline V gene lookup returns CDR1 SNHLY and CDR2 FYNNEI. Between the trimmed V and J ends, which lost 4 bases and 1 base, there was a span of 10 bases. CDR3 region: CASSGRRFQETQYF. CDR3 sequence (DNA): TGTGCCAGCAGTGGGCGACGATTCCAAGAGACCCAGTACTTC.

The gene calls are TRBV30 and TRBJ2-1, with D tentatively TRBD2 (6 bases). This CDR3 comprises 14 residues. The germline CDR1 and CDR2 sequences are GTSNPN and SVGIG (reference sequence). Between the trimmed V and J ends, which lost 0 bases and 8 bases, there was a span of 14 bases. CDR3 loop: CAWSVLGPGDEQFF. CDR3 coding DNA: TGTGCCTGGAGTGTACTCGGGCCGGGGGATGAGCAGTTCTTC.

The chain uses TRBV20-1 and TRBJ1-2; D gene unclear. Trimming removed 6 bases from V and 8 bases from J, with 13 bases in between. The V gene's germline CDR1 is DFQATT and CDR2 SNEGSKA (reference sequence). This CDR3 spans 11 amino acids. CDR3 DNA sequence: TGCAGTGCGGACGCACAAAGGGGCTACACCTTC. Its protein product is CSADAQRGYTF.

The rearrangement links TRBV29-1 to TRBJ1-2; TRBD1 agrees at 9 bases. Germline CDR1 and CDR2: SQVTM and ANQGSEA. The V and J ends lost 4 bases and 8 bases, in that order; junction bases with no gene match: 5. The CDR3 consists of 12 residues. This chain's CDR3 is CSVGGQGNGYTF. The CDR3 DNA follows: TGCAGCGTTGGTGGACAGGGGAACGGCTACACCTTC.

CDR3 region: CASSQRQRGGSYNEQFF. The CDR3 DNA follows: TGTGCCAGCAGCCAAAGACAGCGGGGGGGCTCCTACAATGAGCAGTTCTTC. The genes are TRBV11-3 and TRBJ2-1; 10 bases align to TRBD2. V dropped 5 bases and J dropped 0; count of bases not matched to a gene: 7. Per germline, CDR1 SGHNT and CDR2 YENEEA. CDR3 length equals 17 residues.

This clone was detected a few times. The chain uses TRBV29-1 and TRBJ2-1; a possible D gene is TRBD2 (5 bases). Germline CDR1 is SQVTM and CDR2 is ANQGSEA. The CDR3 is 13 amino acids. With 3 bases removed from V and 2 bases from J, the gap between germline ends came to 8 bases. CDR3 sequence (DNA): TGCAGCGTTGATCCGGGAACCTACAATGAGCAGTTCTTC. It specifies CSVDPGTYNEQFF.

The chain links TRBV30 to TRBJ1-2; unclear D gene. The CDR3 covers 11 residues. Germline loops: CDR1 GTSNPN, CDR2 SVGIG (reference sequence). Deletions cut 3 bases from V and 8 bases from J, with 10 bases between. The CDR3 reads CAWSRQDGYTF. As DNA, the CDR3 is TGTGCCTGGAGCCGCCAGGACGGCTACACCTTC.